The rows below give T cell receptor beta chains drawn from one sample of a study of T cell responses to AZD1222 COVID-19 vaccine. Generated by immunoSEQ multiplex PCR, the TCRdb table keeps only in-frame clones and is missing some. The table includes approximately 200,000 clones, around 86% detected once. Here the sequenced sample was peripheral blood, taken on day 0 of MenACWY control vaccination. These receptors all stem from an adult in good health. Each CDR3 is given with its conserved first and last residue. D genes are given only for firm matches. Where a row states a size, it is once, few, many or the class of an expanded clone; other rows omit it.

V gene,CDR3 length,D gene,clone size,J gene,CDR3 DNA,CDR3 protein
TRBV7-2,18,-,-,TRBJ2-2,TGTGCCAGCAGCTTAGGGCCAGGAGCCCGAGGGAACACCGGGGAGCTGTTTTTT,CASSLGPGARGNTGELFF
TRBV6-5,14,TRBD2,-,TRBJ2-1,TGTGCCAGCTGTTCGGGGGGGCCAGCGATTGAGCAGTTCTTC,CASCSGGPAIEQFF
TRBV6-5,13,TRBD1,-,TRBJ1-5,TGTGCCAGCGGAAGGGGGGCAGGACAGGCCCAGCATTTT,CASGRGAGQAQHF
TRBV13,14,-,-,TRBJ1-6,TGTGCCAGCAGCCTCCGGGGGGCGGATTCACCCCTCCACTTT,CASSLRGADSPLHF
TRBV6-1,17,TRBD1,few,TRBJ1-6,TGTGCCAGCAGTGGGGGTTTGGGACAGGGCGGAGGGTCACCCCTCCACTTT,CASSGGLGQGGGSPLHF
TRBV28,13,-,once,TRBJ1-5,TGTGCCAGCAGCCCGGTGGGTAATCAGCCCCAGCATTTT,CASSPVGNQPQHF
TRBV4-3,16,-,-,TRBJ2-3,TGCGCCAGCAGCCAACTGACTACTCCGTCCACAGATACGCAGTATTTT,CASSQLTTPSTDTQYF
TRBV7-9,14,-,-,TRBJ1-6,TGTGCCAGCAGCTTAGTAGTTGGGAATTCACCCCTCCACTTT,CASSLVVGNSPLHF
TRBV9,17,-,-,TRBJ1-3,TGTGCCAGCAGCGGACCTCGCGCGGGACAAAAAGGAAACACCATATATTTT,CASSGPRAGQKGNTIYF
TRBV7-2,14,TRBD1,few,TRBJ1-1,TGTGCCAGCAGCCGCACAGGGGGTGACACTGAAGCTTTCTTT,CASSRTGGDTEAFF
TRBV28,12,-,-,TRBJ1-2,TGTATTGTCGTCAGTGCAGGCTATGGCTACACCTTC,CIVVSAGYGYTF
TRBV18,14,TRBD1,-,TRBJ2-3,TGTGCCAGCTCACCGACAGGGGGCACAGATACGCAGTATTTT,CASSPTGGTDTQYF
TRBV30,14,-,-,TRBJ1-6,TGTGCCTGGAGCCGCAGGGATTATAATTCACCCCTCCACTTT,CAWSRRDYNSPLHF
TRBV11-2,15,-,-,TRBJ2-7,TGTGCCAGCAGCTTAAGGCAGGGGTCGCTCCACGAGCAGTACTTC,CASSLRQGSLHEQYF
TRBV5-6,13,-,-,TRBJ2-7,TGTGCCAGCAGCCCAGGCTTCGGTTACGAGCAGTACTTC,CASSPGFGYEQYF
TRBV6-1,14,TRBD2,-,TRBJ2-1,TGTGCCAGCAGTGAATGGACTAGATCGGATGAGCAGTTCTTC,CASSEWTRSDEQFF
TRBV9,14,-,-,TRBJ1-6,TGTGCCAGCAGCGCCTGGGGGGGAAATTCACCCCTCCACTTT,CASSAWGGNSPLHF
TRBV6-5,16,TRBD2,-,TRBJ2-7,TGTGCCAGCAGTTACGGGGGACTAGCTACTACCTACGAGCAGTACTTC,CASSYGGLATTYEQYF
TRBV14,14,TRBD1,-,TRBJ2-1,TGTGCCAGCAGCCACAGGGGGCGTGGGAGTGAGCAGTTCTTC,CASSHRGRGSEQFF
TRBV28,15,TRBD2,-,TRBJ2-7,TGTGCCAGCAGTCCCCCTGGCGGGAGCTCCTACGAGCAGTACTTC,CASSPPGGSSYEQYF
TRBV7-9,11,-,few,TRBJ2-7,TGTGCCAGCAGCTTAAACTACGAGCAGTACTTC,CASSLNYEQYF
TRBV6-2/TRBV6-3,15,TRBD2,-,TRBJ2-1,TGTGCCAGCAGTATACTAGCGGGGGCGTGGAATGAGCAGTTCTTC,CASSILAGAWNEQFF
TRBV29-1,14,TRBD1,-,TRBJ2-3,TGCAGCGTTGAAACACAGGGGTTCGCAGATACGCAGTATTTT,CSVETQGFADTQYF
TRBV5-6,13,-,-,TRBJ2-4,TGTGCCAGCAGTCCCCAAGGGAGGAACATTCAGTACTTC,CASSPQGRNIQYF
TRBV6-5,11,-,few,TRBJ1-2,TGTGCCAGCAGTCAGGGTGGTGGCTACACCTTC,CASSQGGGYTF
TRBV9,13,TRBD1,-,TRBJ1-2,TGTGCCAGCAGCGCGACAGGGACCTATGGCTACACCTTC,CASSATGTYGYTF
TRBV6-2/TRBV6-3,16,TRBD2,few,TRBJ2-2,TGTGCCAGCAGTCGAGCGGGGGGGGCGTACACCGGGGAGCTGTTTTTT,CASSRAGGAYTGELFF
TRBV7-8,17,TRBD2,-,TRBJ2-7,TGTGCCAGCAGCTGGACTAGCGGGGGGGCCAAGGGCTACGAGCAGTACTTC,CASSWTSGGAKGYEQYF
TRBV2,15,-,-,TRBJ1-4,TGTGCCAGCAGTGAGTCCGGGGGGGCCGTTGAAAAACTGTTTTTT,CASSESGGAVEKLFF
TRBV7-8,13,TRBD1,-,TRBJ1-1,TGTGCCAGCAGTATCACCGGGACAGGTGAAGCTTTCTTT,CASSITGTGEAFF
TRBV6-1,15,TRBD1,-,TRBJ1-6,TGTGCCAGCAGTGAATATGACAGGGGGACTTCACCCCTCCACTTT,CASSEYDRGTSPLHF
TRBV6-5,15,TRBD2,-,TRBJ2-1,TGTGCCAGCAGGACTAGCGGGGGGGCATACAATGAGCAGTTCTTC,CASRTSGGAYNEQFF
TRBV30,14,-,-,TRBJ1-4,TGTGCCTGGAGTGAAAACAGGGTAGTTGAAAAACTGTTTTTT,CAWSENRVVEKLFF
TRBV15,13,-,-,TRBJ1-4,TGTGCCACCAGCAGAGATCCACGGGAAAAACTGTTTTTT,CATSRDPREKLFF
TRBV19,14,-,-,TRBJ1-2,TGTGCCAGTAGTGCAAACAGGTTATCTTATGGCTACACCTTC,CASSANRLSYGYTF
TRBV4-2,16,-,-,TRBJ1-2,TGTGCCAGCAGCCAAGAGCCCCGAACTACAGGGTATGGCTACACCTTC,CASSQEPRTTGYGYTF
TRBV2,14,-,-,TRBJ1-3,TGTGCCAGCAGTGCCGGGGGCTCGGGAAACACCATATATTTT,CASSAGGSGNTIYF
TRBV11-2,14,-,-,TRBJ2-1,TGTGCCAGCAGCCCGGGGACAAGAAAAAATGAGCAGTTCTTC,CASSPGTRKNEQFF
TRBV7-8,14,TRBD1,-,TRBJ1-5,TGTGCCAGCAGCCCACAGGGGGCGGATCAGCCCCAGCATTTT,CASSPQGADQPQHF
TRBV6-5,11,-,-,TRBJ1-1,TGTGCCGCGGGAGTGAACACTGAAGCTTTCTTT,CAAGVNTEAFF
TRBV3-1/TRBV3-2,15,-,-,TRBJ2-7,TGTGCCAGCAGCCAAGGGCTAGCGAGCACCTACGAGCAGTACTTC,CASSQGLASTYEQYF
TRBV9,16,TRBD2,once,TRBJ2-3,TGTGCCAGCAGCGTAGGTCTAGCGGGAGCCACAGATACGCAGTATTTT,CASSVGLAGATDTQYF
TRBV27,15,TRBD1,-,TRBJ1-2,TGTGCCAGCAGGACCAGACAGGGCCTTAACTATGGCTACACCTTC,CASRTRQGLNYGYTF
TRBV27,14,-,-,TRBJ2-1,TGTGCCAGCAGTTCTAGGAACAGTTCCGATGAGCAGTTCTTC,CASSSRNSSDEQFF
TRBV9,17,-,-,TRBJ2-1,TGTGCCAGCAGCGTAGGAGAGGGGGGGAGCTCCTACAATGAGCAGTTCTTC,CASSVGEGGSSYNEQFF
TRBV12-3/TRBV12-4,13,-,-,TRBJ1-2,TGTGCCAGCAGCCCACAGGAGACTTCTGGCTACACCTTC,CASSPQETSGYTF
TRBV30,12,-,-,TRBJ2-7,TGTGCCTGGAGTGATGGGATCCACGAGCAGTACTTC,CAWSDGIHEQYF
TRBV19,14,-,-,TRBJ1-2,TGTGCCAGTAGTCGACCGATCCCGGGGGGTGGCTACACCTTC,CASSRPIPGGGYTF
TRBV19,15,TRBD2,-,TRBJ2-3,TGTGCCAGTAGTGCCGTTAGCGGGGGCACAGATACGCAGTATTTT,CASSAVSGGTDTQYF
TRBV7-2,18,TRBD1,-,TRBJ1-3,TGTGCCAGCAGCTACGGGACAGGGCGCCAACTCTCTGGAAACACCATATATTTT,CASSYGTGRQLSGNTIYF
TRBV11-2,15,-,few,TRBJ1-3,TGTGCCAGCAGCGCAGGATTGCCCTCTGGAAACACCATATATTTT,CASSAGLPSGNTIYF
TRBV6-1,15,TRBD1,-,TRBJ1-5,TGTGCCAGCAGTGAGGTGGACAGGGAGGATCAGCCCCAGCATTTT,CASSEVDREDQPQHF
TRBV7-2,15,-,-,TRBJ2-3,TGTGCCAGCAGCTTAGTTCAGAAACGCACAGATACGCAGTATTTT,CASSLVQKRTDTQYF
TRBV20-1,16,-,-,TRBJ1-1,TGCAGTGCTAGTATAGGCGATTGGTACGGGAACACTGAAGCTTTCTTT,CSASIGDWYGNTEAFF